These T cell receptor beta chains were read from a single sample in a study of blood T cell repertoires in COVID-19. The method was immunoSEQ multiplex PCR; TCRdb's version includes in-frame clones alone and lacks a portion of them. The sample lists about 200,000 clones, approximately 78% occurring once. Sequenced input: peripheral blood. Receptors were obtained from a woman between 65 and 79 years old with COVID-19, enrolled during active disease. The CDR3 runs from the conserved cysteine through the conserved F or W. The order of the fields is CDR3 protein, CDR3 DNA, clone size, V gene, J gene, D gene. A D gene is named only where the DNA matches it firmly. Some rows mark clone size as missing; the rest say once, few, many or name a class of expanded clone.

CDR3: CASSQDGWQGAGANVLTF; DNA: TGCGCCAGCAGCCAAGATGGGTGGCAGGGCGCTGGGGCCAACGTCCTGACTTTC; size: few; V: TRBV4-1; J: TRBJ2-6; D: .
CDR3: CASTSWPGTSGRGGEQYF; DNA: TGTGCCAGCACATCATGGCCCGGGACTAGCGGAAGGGGTGGGGAGCAGTACTTC; size: .; V: TRBV28; J: TRBJ2-7; D: TRBD2
CDR3: CASSAPYRGWNQPQHF; DNA: TGTGCCAGCAGTGCCCCATACAGGGGCTGGAATCAGCCCCAGCATTTT; size: once; V: TRBV6-1; J: TRBJ1-5; D: TRBD1
CDR3: CASSPVAGSSYNEQFF; DNA: TGTGCCAGCAGCCCTGTAGCGGGTAGCTCCTACAATGAGCAGTTCTTC; size: .; V: TRBV5-4; J: TRBJ2-1; D: TRBD2
CDR3: CASSIGDRANQPQHF; DNA: TGTGCCAGTAGTATTGGGGACAGGGCAAATCAGCCCCAGCATTTT; size: .; V: TRBV19; J: TRBJ1-5; D: TRBD1
CDR3: CASTPPGHPNEKLFF; DNA: TGTGCCAGCACTCCCCCGGGACACCCGAATGAAAAACTGTTTTTT; size: .; V: TRBV28; J: TRBJ1-4; D: .
CDR3: CASTQLREQYF; DNA: TGTGCCAGCACCCAACTCAGGGAGCAGTACTTC; size: .; V: TRBV28; J: TRBJ2-7; D: .
CDR3: CASSEVGLAGTGELFF; DNA: TGTGCCAGCAGCGAGGTGGGACTAGCGGGTACCGGGGAGCTGTTTTTT; size: .; V: TRBV7-2; J: TRBJ2-2; D: TRBD2
CDR3: CALEGRTGIYGYTF; DNA: TGTGCCCTGGAGGGTCGGACAGGGATCTATGGCTACACCTTC; size: .; V: TRBV30; J: TRBJ1-2; D: TRBD1
CDR3: CASSLGVGSGGEKLFF; DNA: TGTGCCAGCAGCTTAGGGGTGGGATCGGGGGGAGAAAAACTGTTTTTT; size: .; V: TRBV7-2; J: TRBJ1-4; D: .
CDR3: CASSPDSSGNTIYF; DNA: TGCGCCAGCAGCCCCGACAGCTCTGGAAACACCATATATTTT; size: .; V: TRBV5-1; J: TRBJ1-3; D: .
CDR3: CASTLQGTGGIHGYTF; DNA: TGTGCCAGTACCCTTCAGGGAACAGGGGGGATTCATGGCTACACCTTC; size: .; V: TRBV19; J: TRBJ1-2; D: TRBD1
CDR3: CASSITAASSGNTIYF; DNA: TGTGCCAGTAGTATAACCGCGGCGAGCTCTGGAAACACCATATATTTT; size: .; V: TRBV19; J: TRBJ1-3; D: .
CDR3: CASSPTSLSYEQYF; DNA: TGTGCCAGCAGTCCGACTAGTCTATCCTACGAGCAGTACTTC; size: .; V: TRBV27; J: TRBJ2-7; D: .
CDR3: CASSQQGGNQPQHF; DNA: TGCGCCAGCAGCCAGCAGGGGGGAAATCAGCCCCAGCATTTT; size: .; V: TRBV5-1; J: TRBJ1-5; D: TRBD1
CDR3: CASSGTGRKGTQYF; DNA: TGTGCCAGCAGTGGGACAGGGCGTAAGGGTACGCAGTATTTT; size: .; V: TRBV28; J: TRBJ2-3; D: TRBD1
CDR3: CASSLGGGEQFF; DNA: TGTGCCAGCAGCTTAGGGGGGGGTGAGCAGTTCTTC; size: .; V: TRBV11-2; J: TRBJ2-1; D: TRBD2
CDR3: CASSLGSGYSNQPQHF; DNA: TGTGCCAGCAGCTTGGGCTCGGGATATAGCAATCAGCCCCAGCATTTT; size: .; V: TRBV5-6; J: TRBJ1-5; D: .
CDR3: CASSPGTGGNYGYTF; DNA: TGTGCCAGCAGCCCTGGGACAGGGGGTAACTATGGCTACACCTTC; size: .; V: TRBV7-2; J: TRBJ1-2; D: TRBD1
CDR3: CASSSPSPPYTQYF; DNA: TGTGCCAGCAGCTCCCCTAGCCCTCCTTATACGCAGTATTTT; size: .; V: TRBV28; J: TRBJ2-3; D: .
CDR3: CASSSPGHGYTF; DNA: TGTGCCAGCAGTTCTCCAGGGCATGGCTACACCTTC; size: once; V: TRBV6-4; J: TRBJ1-2; D: .
CDR3: CASSPASEKTQYF; DNA: TGTGCCAGCTCACCAGCTAGCGAAAAGACCCAGTACTTC; size: .; V: TRBV18; J: TRBJ2-5; D: .
CDR3: CASSQGGLADTQYF; DNA: TGTGCCAGCAGCCAAGGCGGACTAGCAGATACGCAGTATTTT; size: .; V: TRBV3-1/TRBV3-2; J: TRBJ2-3; D: TRBD2
CDR3: CASSLDTNQPQHF; DNA: TGTGCCAGCAGTTTGGACACCAATCAGCCCCAGCATTTT; size: few; V: TRBV12-3/TRBV12-4; J: TRBJ1-5; D: .
CDR3: CASSSGASYTF; DNA: TGTGCCAGCAGCTCTGGGGCCAGCTACACCTTC; size: .; V: TRBV7-2; J: TRBJ1-2; D: .
CDR3: CATSNLVGASHEKLFF; DNA: TGTGCCACCAGCAATTTGGTAGGGGCCTCTCATGAAAAACTGTTTTTT; size: .; V: TRBV15; J: TRBJ1-4; D: .
CDR3: CAISEGLAGVYLSYEQYF; DNA: TGTGCCATCAGTGAGGGACTAGCGGGAGTTTATCTAAGCTACGAGCAGTACTTC; size: .; V: TRBV10-3; J: TRBJ2-7; D: TRBD2
CDR3: CASSQWGQPAYEQYF; DNA: TGCGCCAGCAGCCAGTGGGGACAGCCTGCTTACGAGCAGTACTTC; size: .; V: TRBV4-3; J: TRBJ2-7; D: TRBD1
CDR3: CASSLVRTGYANTGELFF; DNA: TGTGCCAGCAGTTTAGTTAGGACAGGGTACGCGAACACCGGGGAGCTGTTTTTT; size: .; V: TRBV28; J: TRBJ2-2; D: TRBD1
CDR3: CASSLSGGGTYEQYF; DNA: TGTGCCAGCAGTTTATCAGGCGGGGGGACCTACGAGCAGTACTTC; size: few; V: TRBV28; J: TRBJ2-7; D: TRBD2
CDR3: CSVSLLTASTDTQYF; DNA: TGCAGCGTCTCCCTACTGACAGCTAGCACAGATACGCAGTATTTT; size: .; V: TRBV29-1; J: TRBJ2-3; D: .
CDR3: CASSYSRTDTQYF; DNA: TGTGCCAGTAGTTACAGCAGGACAGATACGCAGTATTTT; size: .; V: TRBV19; J: TRBJ2-3; D: .